This is a list of T cell receptor beta chains from one sample in a study of CD8 T cells in ankylosing spondylitis. TCRdb itself ran the 5' RACE reads through MiXCR, one entry per CDR3 protein. The data show about 160,000 distinct CDR3 sequences, with about 18% seen just once and roughly 7.7% held by the top ten. Sequences were obtained from blood, either unsorted or a sorted T cell fraction (not recorded which). The receptors here all came from a male donor with ankylosing spondylitis or in good health (not recorded which). The conserved cysteine and the conserved F or W are not part of the CDR3 here. The order of the fields is V gene, CDR3 protein.

v_gene: TRBV18
CDR3aa: ASSSRDRGTQY

v_gene: TRBV5-1
CDR3aa: ASSPARQSYEQY

v_gene: TRBV28
CDR3aa: ASGVYLNTEAF

v_gene: TRBV7-2
CDR3aa: ASSLVGLVREQY

v_gene: TRBV29-1
CDR3aa: SVELAAPYEQY

v_gene: TRBV18
CDR3aa: ASSPPQSSGMNEQF

v_gene: TRBV28
CDR3aa: ASSSRGKSIGELF

v_gene: TRBV7-7
CDR3aa: ASSPEINSPLH

v_gene: TRBV30
CDR3aa: AWSDPRQGGLNTGELF

v_gene: TRBV10-3
CDR3aa: AISDPGQGFDEQF

v_gene: TRBV5-6
CDR3aa: ASRSLTVNTEAF

v_gene: TRBV10-3
CDR3aa: AAGSSGTHYEQY

v_gene: TRBV28
CDR3aa: ASSFAYRIGEKLF

v_gene: TRBV3-1
CDR3aa: ASRGTSGSDTQY

v_gene: TRBV28
CDR3aa: ATRVIEAF

v_gene: TRBV20-1
CDR3aa: SARDKQGGGEGNQPQH

v_gene: TRBV7-2
CDR3aa: ASSRASGDEQY

v_gene: TRBV12-3/TRBV12-4
CDR3aa: ASTLRGTTEAF

v_gene: TRBV20-1
CDR3aa: SARDQASDVAF

v_gene: TRBV28
CDR3aa: ASSFPGLATNTGELF

v_gene: TRBV5-1
CDR3aa: APHRGFDQPQH

v_gene: TRBV20-1
CDR3aa: SARLQGAMKTEAF

v_gene: TRBV28
CDR3aa: ASSFQGATNEKLF

v_gene: TRBV29-1
CDR3aa: SVGRLAGVTDTQY

v_gene: TRBV7-2
CDR3aa: ASSLVGGTVKNIQY

v_gene: TRBV5-1
CDR3aa: ASSLELGPSANTGELF

v_gene: TRBV20-1
CDR3aa: SASGQSSISGANVLT

v_gene: TRBV5-4
CDR3aa: ASSLLNPQGAGTEAF

v_gene: TRBV5-1
CDR3aa: ASSLARASTDTQY

v_gene: TRBV20-1
CDR3aa: SAKRDYPQETQY

v_gene: TRBV7-2
CDR3aa: ASRSGLAANTGELF

v_gene: TRBV10-2
CDR3aa: AASVQAPDTQY

v_gene: TRBV5-1
CDR3aa: ASSTGQRYEQY

v_gene: TRBV20-1
CDR3aa: SARGQREYRGQY

v_gene: TRBV25-1
CDR3aa: ASSEGGEAF

v_gene: TRBV5-1
CDR3aa: ASSFGQGAIYEQY

v_gene: TRBV29-1
CDR3aa: SVALAGISDTQY

v_gene: TRBV4-2
CDR3aa: ASSPIGRGGQPQH

v_gene: TRBV3-1
CDR3aa: ASSRQGTLVSDTQY

v_gene: TRBV29-1
CDR3aa: SVTRPGSSYEQY

v_gene: TRBV29-1
CDR3aa: SVGFREETQY

v_gene: TRBV27
CDR3aa: ASSLSLPRTDTQY

v_gene: TRBV5-6
CDR3aa: ASSYRRLADEQY

v_gene: TRBV3-1
CDR3aa: ASSPSNVPYEQY

v_gene: TRBV5-6
CDR3aa: ASSPIGQGALRGANVLT

v_gene: TRBV12-5
CDR3aa: ASGPRGTDTQY

v_gene: TRBV20-1
CDR3aa: SENGLAAYEQY

v_gene: TRBV2
CDR3aa: ASRDLDRVTEAF

v_gene: TRBV6-2/TRBV6-3
CDR3aa: ASTLRLAEGQETQY